This TCR beta chain originates from a study of regulatory T cells in long-lasting Graves disease. The authors built TCR beta libraries using iRepertoire HTBI primers and Arm-PCR of CDR3 regions. In TCRdb, the multiplex PCR reads were re-called with MiXCR into one record per CDR3 protein. The table shows around 340,000 distinct CDR3 sequences, with about 18% occurring only once. The table lists this clonotype with a few counts. This sample's time point: persistent/refractory GD, antithyroid drugs over 5 years with positive TRAb. PBMCs provided the RNA from which the TCR library was made. The sequence was collected from a female donor with Graves disease. Sequences were derived from peripheral blood mononuclear cells (PBMCs), sampled when the disease was refractory, from a patient treated with antithyroid drugs.

The CDR3 spells CASSSIAGGLEQYF. The DNA for the CDR3 is TGTGCCAGCAGCTCGATAGCGGGAGGGCTCGAGCAGTACTTC. V usage is TRBV7-8 and J usage is TRBJ2-7; 11 bases are a match to TRBD2. CDR3 length: 14 amino acids. J was trimmed by 6 bases and V by 4 bases; bases with no gene match: 5. Germline CDR1 reads SGHVS; CDR2 reads FQNEAQ.